The rows below give T cell receptor beta chains drawn from one sample of a study of CD8 T cells in Susac syndrome. A single record per CDR3 protein comes from TCRdb applying MiXCR to the immunoSEQ multiplex PCR reads. The table has 330,000 or so distinct CDR3 sequences, approximately 91% seen once. Sequenced: CD8+ T cells from PBMCs. These receptor sequences come from a human donor with multiple sclerosis. CDR3s include the opening cysteine and the closing phenylalanine or tryptophan. D genes are given only for firm matches. Clone size is stated in some rows and not others, as once, few, many or a class when expanded.

j_call: TRBJ2-4; d_call: .; clone_size: .; v_call: TRBV28; cdr3_aa: CASSLLGATKNIQYF; cdr3_nt: TGTGCCAGCAGTCTCCTGGGGGCTACTAAAAACATTCAGTACTTC
j_call: TRBJ1-1; d_call: .; clone_size: .; v_call: TRBV20-1; cdr3_aa: CKHRAAEGTEAFF; cdr3_nt: TGCAAACACAGGGCCGCCGAGGGCACTGAAGCTTTCTTT
j_call: TRBJ2-7; d_call: .; clone_size: .; v_call: TRBV20-1; cdr3_aa: CSARAPGAYEQYF; cdr3_nt: TGCAGTGCTAGAGCCCCGGGAGCCTACGAGCAGTACTTC
j_call: TRBJ2-1; d_call: .; clone_size: .; v_call: TRBV7-7; cdr3_aa: CASKRLEEPYNEQFF; cdr3_nt: TGTGCTAGCAAGCGACTAGAGGAACCCTACAATGAGCAGTTCTTC
j_call: TRBJ2-2; d_call: .; clone_size: .; v_call: TRBV6-5; cdr3_aa: CASSYWVLGELFF; cdr3_nt: TGTGCCAGCAGTTACTGGGTGCTCGGGGAGCTGTTTTTT
j_call: TRBJ1-4; d_call: .; clone_size: few; v_call: TRBV4-2; cdr3_aa: CASSPIGGRQLFF; cdr3_nt: TGTGCCAGCAGCCCGATAGGGGGGAGGCAGCTGTTTTTT
j_call: TRBJ1-1; d_call: TRBD1; clone_size: .; v_call: TRBV20-1; cdr3_aa: CSARDRRTGVETEAFF; cdr3_nt: TGCAGTGCTAGAGATCGCCGGACAGGGGTGGAAACTGAAGCTTTCTTT
j_call: TRBJ2-1; d_call: .; clone_size: .; v_call: TRBV29-1; cdr3_aa: CSVVGYNEQFF; cdr3_nt: TGCAGCGTTGTCGGCTACAATGAGCAGTTCTTC
j_call: TRBJ2-7; d_call: TRBD2; clone_size: .; v_call: TRBV19; cdr3_aa: CASSIGRGLSYEQYF; cdr3_nt: TGTGCCAGTAGTATCGGGAGGGGCCTCTCCTACGAGCAGTACTTC
j_call: TRBJ2-3; d_call: TRBD1; clone_size: .; v_call: TRBV15; cdr3_aa: CATSREGRTGVTDTQYF; cdr3_nt: TGTGCCACCAGCAGAGAGGGGAGGACAGGGGTCACAGATACGCAGTATTTT
j_call: TRBJ2-1; d_call: .; clone_size: .; v_call: TRBV15; cdr3_aa: CATSRDAGDEQFF; cdr3_nt: TGTGCCACCAGCAGAGATGCCGGGGATGAGCAGTTCTTC
j_call: TRBJ2-2; d_call: .; clone_size: .; v_call: TRBV4-1; cdr3_aa: CASSDREGRGTGELFF; cdr3_nt: TGCGCCAGCAGCGACCGTGAGGGTCGAGGAACCGGGGAGCTGTTTTTT
j_call: TRBJ1-5; d_call: .; clone_size: few; v_call: TRBV6-1; cdr3_aa: CASSADTDSPNRPQHF; cdr3_nt: TGTGCCAGCAGTGCAGACACGGACAGCCCGAATCGCCCCCAGCATTTT
j_call: TRBJ2-2; d_call: .; clone_size: .; v_call: TRBV9; cdr3_aa: CASSARGINTGELFF; cdr3_nt: TGTGCCAGCAGCGCCAGGGGAATCAACACCGGGGAGCTGTTTTTT
j_call: TRBJ2-7; d_call: .; clone_size: .; v_call: TRBV10-3; cdr3_aa: CAISENTVYEQYF; cdr3_nt: TGTGCCATCAGTGAGAACACAGTCTACGAGCAGTACTTC
j_call: TRBJ1-2; d_call: .; clone_size: .; v_call: TRBV7-9; cdr3_aa: CASSFWAKQGPLYGYTF; cdr3_nt: TGTGCCAGCAGCTTTTGGGCAAAACAGGGCCCCCTCTATGGCTACACCTTC
j_call: TRBJ2-7; d_call: .; clone_size: once; v_call: TRBV13; cdr3_aa: CASSPGYGTSYEQYF; cdr3_nt: TGTGCCAGCAGCCCCGGTTACGGGACCTCCTACGAGCAGTACTTC
j_call: TRBJ2-3; d_call: .; clone_size: once; v_call: TRBV12-3/TRBV12-4; cdr3_aa: CASSLLGHRTTDTQYF; cdr3_nt: TGTGCCAGCAGTTTACTAGGGCACAGGACCACAGATACGCAGTATTTT
j_call: TRBJ2-1; d_call: .; clone_size: .; v_call: TRBV29-1; cdr3_aa: CSVSQGLAYNEQFF; cdr3_nt: TGCAGCGTTTCACAGGGTTTGGCCTACAATGAGCAGTTCTTC
j_call: TRBJ1-2; d_call: .; clone_size: .; v_call: TRBV7-9; cdr3_aa: CASSSPGTNYGYTF; cdr3_nt: TGTGCCAGCAGCTCCCCGGGCACCAACTATGGCTACACCTTC
j_call: TRBJ2-3; d_call: TRBD2; clone_size: .; v_call: TRBV3-1; cdr3_aa: CASSQDGLETDTQYF; cdr3_nt: TGTGCCAGCAGCCAAGACGGACTAGAAACAGATACGCAGTATTTT
j_call: TRBJ2-3; d_call: .; clone_size: .; v_call: TRBV20-1; cdr3_aa: CSAREGTHTQYF; cdr3_nt: TGCAGTGCTAGAGAGGGGACTCATACGCAGTATTTT